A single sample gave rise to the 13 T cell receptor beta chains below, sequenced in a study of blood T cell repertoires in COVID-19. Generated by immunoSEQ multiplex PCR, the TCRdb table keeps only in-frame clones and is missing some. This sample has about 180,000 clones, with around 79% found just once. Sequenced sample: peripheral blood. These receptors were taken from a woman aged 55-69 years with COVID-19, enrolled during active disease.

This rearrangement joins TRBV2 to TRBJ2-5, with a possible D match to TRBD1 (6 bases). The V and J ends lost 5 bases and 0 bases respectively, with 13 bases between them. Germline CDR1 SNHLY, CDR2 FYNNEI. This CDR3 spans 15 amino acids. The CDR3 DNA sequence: TGTGCCAGCAGTCTAGGACAGTCGTACCAAGAGACCCAGTACTTC. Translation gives CASSLGQSYQETQYF.

CDR3: CASSLYGTEESPLHF. For the CDR3, the DNA is TGTGCCAGCAGCTTATACGGGACAGAGGAATCACCCCTCCACTTT. V and J are TRBV7-3 and TRBJ1-6; 7 bases are shared with TRBD1. This CDR3 has 15 residues. Trimming cost V 2 bases and J 10 bases; bases outside gene matches: 8. Per the germline V gene, CDR1 is SGHTA and CDR2 is FQGTGA.

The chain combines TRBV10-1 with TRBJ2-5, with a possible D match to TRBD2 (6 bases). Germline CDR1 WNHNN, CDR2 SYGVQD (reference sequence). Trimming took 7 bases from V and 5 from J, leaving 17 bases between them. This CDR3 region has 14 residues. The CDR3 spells CASTPFGSWETQYF. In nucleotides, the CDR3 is TGCGCCAGCACCCCGTTCGGGAGCTGGGAGACCCAGTACTTC.

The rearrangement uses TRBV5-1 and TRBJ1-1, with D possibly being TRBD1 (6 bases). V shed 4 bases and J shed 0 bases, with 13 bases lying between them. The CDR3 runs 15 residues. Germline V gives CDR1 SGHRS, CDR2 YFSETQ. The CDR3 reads CASSPTQGLNTEAFF. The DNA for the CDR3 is TGCGCCAGCAGCCCGACACAGGGATTGAACACTGAAGCTTTCTTT.

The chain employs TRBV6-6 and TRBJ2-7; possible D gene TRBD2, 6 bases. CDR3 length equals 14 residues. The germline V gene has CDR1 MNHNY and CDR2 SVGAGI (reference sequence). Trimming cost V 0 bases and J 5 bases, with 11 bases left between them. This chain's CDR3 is CASSYSEGGNEQYV. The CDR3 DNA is TGTGCCAGCAGTTACTCGGAGGGAGGCAACGAGCAGTACGTC.

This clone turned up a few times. The CDR3 DNA sequence: TGTGCCAGCAGTTCGACAGGGGGCTCCTACACTGAAGCTTTCTTT. Protein product: CASSSTGGSYTEAFF. The rearrangement joins TRBV6-4 to TRBJ1-1, with TRBD1 identical over 10 bases. The CDR3 length is 15 residues. From germline, CDR1 is MRHNA and CDR2 SNTAGT. The junction had 6 bases not matched to a gene; V was cut back by 5 bases and J by 3 bases.

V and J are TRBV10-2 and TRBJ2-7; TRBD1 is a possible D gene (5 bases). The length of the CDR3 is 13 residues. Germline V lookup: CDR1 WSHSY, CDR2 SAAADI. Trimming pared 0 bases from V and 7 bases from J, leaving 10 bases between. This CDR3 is CASSESLRTEQYV. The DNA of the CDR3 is TGCGCCAGCAGTGAGTCTCTCAGGACAGAGCAGTACGTC.

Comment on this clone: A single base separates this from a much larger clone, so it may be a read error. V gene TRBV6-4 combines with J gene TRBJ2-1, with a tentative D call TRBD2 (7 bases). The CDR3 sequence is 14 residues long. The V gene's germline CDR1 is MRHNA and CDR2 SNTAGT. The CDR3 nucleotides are TGTGCCAGCAGTGACGGGGGGGCCAACAATGAGCAGCTCTTC. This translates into CASSDGGANNEQLF.

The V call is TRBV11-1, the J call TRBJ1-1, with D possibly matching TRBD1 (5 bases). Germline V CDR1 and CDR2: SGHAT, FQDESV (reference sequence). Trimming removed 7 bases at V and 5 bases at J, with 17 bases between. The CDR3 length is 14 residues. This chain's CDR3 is CASTLGPRGTEAFF. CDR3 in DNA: TGTGCCAGCACCCTAGGTCCAAGGGGAACTGAAGCTTTCTTT.

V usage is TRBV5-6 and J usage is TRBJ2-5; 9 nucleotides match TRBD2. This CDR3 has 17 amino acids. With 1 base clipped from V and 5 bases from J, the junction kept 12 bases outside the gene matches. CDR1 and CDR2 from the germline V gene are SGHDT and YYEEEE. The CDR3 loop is CASSLLGGGGAGETQYF. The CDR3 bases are TGTGCCAGCAGCTTGCTGGGCGGCGGGGGGGCAGGTGAGACCCAGTACTTC.

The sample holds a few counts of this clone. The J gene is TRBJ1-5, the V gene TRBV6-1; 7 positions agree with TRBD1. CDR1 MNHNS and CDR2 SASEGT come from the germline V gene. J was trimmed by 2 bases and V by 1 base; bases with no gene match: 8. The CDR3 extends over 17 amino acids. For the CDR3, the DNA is TGTGCCAGCAGTGAAGAAACAGGGGTCTTAGGCAATCAGCCCCAGCATTTT. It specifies CASSEETGVLGNQPQHF.

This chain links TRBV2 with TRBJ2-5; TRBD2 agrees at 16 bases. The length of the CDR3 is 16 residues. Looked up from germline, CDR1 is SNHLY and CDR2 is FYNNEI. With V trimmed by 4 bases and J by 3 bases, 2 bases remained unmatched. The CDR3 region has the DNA TGTGCCAGCAGTGGGGGACTAGCGGGAGGGGAAGAGACCCAGTACTTC. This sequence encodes CASSGGLAGGEETQYF.

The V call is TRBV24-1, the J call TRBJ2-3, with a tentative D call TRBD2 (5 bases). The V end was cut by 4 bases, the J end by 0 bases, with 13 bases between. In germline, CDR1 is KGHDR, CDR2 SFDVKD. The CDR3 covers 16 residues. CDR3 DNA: TGTGCCACCAGTGACCTCTCTCGGGATAGCACAGATACGCAGTATTTT. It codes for CATSDLSRDSTDTQYF.